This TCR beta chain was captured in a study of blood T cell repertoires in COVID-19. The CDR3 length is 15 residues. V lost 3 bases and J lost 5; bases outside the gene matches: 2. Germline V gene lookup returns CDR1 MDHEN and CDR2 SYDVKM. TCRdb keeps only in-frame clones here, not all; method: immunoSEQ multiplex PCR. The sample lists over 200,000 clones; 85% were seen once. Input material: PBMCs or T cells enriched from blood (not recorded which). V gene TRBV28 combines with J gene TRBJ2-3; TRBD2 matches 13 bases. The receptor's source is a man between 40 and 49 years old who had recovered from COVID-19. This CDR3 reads CASSLRTSGRDTQYF. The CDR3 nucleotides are TGTGCCAGCAGTTTGCGGACTAGCGGGAGAGATACGCAGTATTTT.